These 4 T cell receptor beta chains originate from one sample sequenced in a study of blood T cell repertoires in COVID-19. TCRdb keeps only in-frame clones here, not all; method: immunoSEQ multiplex PCR. Of around 130,000 clones detected, 70% to 80% appear once; the ten largest clones hold about a tenth. Sequencing was performed on peripheral blood. Source of these receptors: a human donor in a cohort sampled during active COVID-19.

This clone appeared a single time. This chain joins TRBV7-6 and TRBJ1-1; D ambiguous. The germline V gene encodes CDR1 SGHVS and CDR2 FNYEAQ. CDR3 length equals 16 residues. Between the trimmed V and J ends, which lost 0 bases and 0 bases, there was a span of 11 bases. The CDR3 bases are TGTGCCAGCAGCTTAGCGACGGCGGTTTTGAACACTGAAGCTTTCTTT. It is translated as CASSLATAVLNTEAFF. Full variable domain (rest looked up from reference TRBV7-6 and TRBJ1-1): GAGVSQSPRYKVTKRGQDVALRCDPISGHVSLYWYRQALGQGPEFLTYFNYEAQQDKSGLPNDRFSAERPEGSISTLTIQRTEQRDSAMYRCASSLATAVLNTEAFFGQGTRLTVV.

The chain carries TRBV7-3 and TRBJ2-3, with a tentative D call TRBD1 (6 bases). Germline values: CDR1 SGHTA, CDR2 FQGTGA. CDR3 length equals 13 residues. The V end lost 3 bases, the J end lost 6 bases, and 10 bases lay between the germline ends. CDR3 DNA sequence: TGTGCCAGCAGCTTTCCAGGGGAGGATACGCAGTATTTT. Translation gives CASSFPGEDTQYF.

This chain links TRBV27 with TRBJ1-1; maybe TRBD1 (5 bases). The CDR3 totals 14 residues. Germline values: CDR1 MNHEY, CDR2 SMNVEV (reference sequence). V was pared by 5 bases and J by 0 bases, with 10 bases between. CDR3 loop: CASSDRGVNTEAFF. CDR3 in DNA: TGTGCCAGCAGTGATCGGGGGGTGAACACTGAAGCTTTCTTT.

Of note for this clone: The junction differs from germline at one of its ends, possibly a read error. V and J are TRBV6-1 and TRBJ1-2, with D possibly being TRBD1 (6 bases). This CDR3 comprises 14 residues. Germline CDR1 reads MNHNS; CDR2 reads SASEGT. The CDR3 here is CASREGQSPYGYTF. The CDR3 nucleotides are TGTGCCAGCAGAGAAGGACAGAGCCCATATGGCTACACCTTC.